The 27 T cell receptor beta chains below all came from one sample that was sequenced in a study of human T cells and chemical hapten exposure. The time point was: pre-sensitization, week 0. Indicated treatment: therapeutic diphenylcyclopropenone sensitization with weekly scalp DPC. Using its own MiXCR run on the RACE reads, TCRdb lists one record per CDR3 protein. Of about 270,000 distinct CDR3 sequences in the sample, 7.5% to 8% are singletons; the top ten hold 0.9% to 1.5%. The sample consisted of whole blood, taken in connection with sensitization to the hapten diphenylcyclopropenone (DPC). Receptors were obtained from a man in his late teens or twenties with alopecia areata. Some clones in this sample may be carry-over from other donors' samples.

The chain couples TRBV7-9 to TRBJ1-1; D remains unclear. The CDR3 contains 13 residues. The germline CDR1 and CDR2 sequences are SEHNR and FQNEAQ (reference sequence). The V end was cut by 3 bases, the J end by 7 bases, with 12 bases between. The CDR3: CASSFGPFVEAFF. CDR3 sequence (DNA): TGTGCCAGCAGCTTCGGGCCCTTCGTTGAAGCTTTCTTT.

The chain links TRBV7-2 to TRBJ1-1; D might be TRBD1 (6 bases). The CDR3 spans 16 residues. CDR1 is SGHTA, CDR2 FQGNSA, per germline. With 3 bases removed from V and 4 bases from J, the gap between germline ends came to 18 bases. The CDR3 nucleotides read TGTGCCAGCAGCTTTGGACTCAGGGGAGAGGGCACTGAAGCTTTCTTT. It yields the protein CASSFGLRGEGTEAFF.

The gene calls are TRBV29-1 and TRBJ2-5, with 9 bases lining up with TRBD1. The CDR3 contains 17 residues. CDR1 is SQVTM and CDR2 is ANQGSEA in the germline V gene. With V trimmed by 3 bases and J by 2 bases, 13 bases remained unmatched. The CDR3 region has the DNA TGCAGCGTTGATTCCGGGACAGGGTACCGAATACAAGAGACCCAGTACTTC. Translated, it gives CSVDSGTGYRIQETQYF.

CDR3 region: CASYSGRADYEQYF. In nucleotides, the CDR3 is TGTGCCAGCTATAGCGGCAGGGCGGATTACGAGCAGTACTTC. The chain recombines TRBV6-6 with TRBJ2-7, with D perhaps TRBD2 (6 bases). The length of the CDR3 is 14 residues. Trimming took off 8 bases at V and 4 bases at J, with 18 bases between the two ends. Germline CDR1 MNHNY, CDR2 SVGAGI (reference sequence).

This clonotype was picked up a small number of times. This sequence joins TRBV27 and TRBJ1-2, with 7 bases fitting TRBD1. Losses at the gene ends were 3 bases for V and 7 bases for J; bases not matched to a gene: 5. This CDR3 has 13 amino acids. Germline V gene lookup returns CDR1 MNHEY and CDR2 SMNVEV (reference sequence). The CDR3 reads CASSFHRGSGYTF. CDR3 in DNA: TGTGCCAGCAGTTTCCACAGGGGAAGTGGCTACACCTTC.

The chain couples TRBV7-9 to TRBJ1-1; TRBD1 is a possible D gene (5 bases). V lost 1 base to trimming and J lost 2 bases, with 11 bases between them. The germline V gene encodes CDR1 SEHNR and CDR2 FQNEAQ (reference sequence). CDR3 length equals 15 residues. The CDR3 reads CASSLGLGDNTEAFF. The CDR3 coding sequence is TGTGCCAGCAGCTTAGGATTAGGGGACAACACTGAAGCTTTCTTT.

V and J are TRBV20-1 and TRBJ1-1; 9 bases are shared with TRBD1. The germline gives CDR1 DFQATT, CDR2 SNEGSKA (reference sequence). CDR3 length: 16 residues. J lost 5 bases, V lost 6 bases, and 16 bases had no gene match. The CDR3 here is CSAKIGTGGLGTEAFF. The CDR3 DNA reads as TGCAGTGCGAAGATCGGAACAGGGGGCTTAGGAACTGAAGCTTTCTTT.

The CDR3 protein is CASSLGGESIYF. For the CDR3, the DNA is TGCGCCAGCAGCTTGGGGGGCGAGTCCATATATTTT. The chain carries TRBV5-1 and TRBJ1-3; D perhaps matches TRBD1 (5 bases). V lost 0 bases and J lost 11, with 9 bases in between. The CDR3 length is 12 residues. Germline V gene sequence: CDR1 SGHRS, CDR2 YFSETQ.

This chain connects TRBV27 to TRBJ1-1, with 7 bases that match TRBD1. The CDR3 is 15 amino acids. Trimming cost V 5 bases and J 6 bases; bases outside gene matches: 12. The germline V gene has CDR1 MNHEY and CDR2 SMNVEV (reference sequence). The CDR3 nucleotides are TGTGCCAGCAGTCAGACTACAGGGGCAGGGGCTGAAGCTTTCTTT. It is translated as CASSQTTGAGAEAFF.

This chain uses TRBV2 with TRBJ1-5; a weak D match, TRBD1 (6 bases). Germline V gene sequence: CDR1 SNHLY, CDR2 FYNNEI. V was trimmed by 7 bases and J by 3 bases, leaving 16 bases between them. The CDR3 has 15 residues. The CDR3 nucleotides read TGTGCCAGCAACGGGGGCCAGGCTACCAATCAGCCCCAGCATTTT. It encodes CASNGGQATNQPQHF.

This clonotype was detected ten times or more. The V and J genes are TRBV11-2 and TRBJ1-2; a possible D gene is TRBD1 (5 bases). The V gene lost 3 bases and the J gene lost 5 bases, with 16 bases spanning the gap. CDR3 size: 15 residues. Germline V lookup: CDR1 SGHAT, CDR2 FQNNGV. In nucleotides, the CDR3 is TGTGCCAGCAGCTTGGGGCAGGGCGGGATTTATGGCTACACCTTC. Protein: CASSLGQGGIYGYTF.

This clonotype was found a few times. In DNA form, the CDR3 reads TGTGCCAGCAGGTACAGGGGGCTCACTGAAGCTTTCTTT. It specifies CASRYRGLTEAFF. The chain has TRBV6-2 or TRBV6-3 and TRBJ1-1, with TRBD1 matching 9 bases. CDR1 and CDR2 from the germline V gene are MNHEY and SVGEGT. The CDR3 extends over 13 amino acids. The junction had 3 bases not matched to a gene; V was cut back by 6 bases and J by 4 bases.

The CDR3 sequence is CASTLWVAGGPGTDTQYF. CDR3 coding DNA: TGTGCCAGCACCCTTTGGGTAGCGGGGGGGCCAGGCACAGATACGCAGTATTTT. The chain links TRBV6-2 or TRBV6-3 to TRBJ2-3; 11 bases are shared with TRBD2. Germline lookup yields CDR1 MNHEY and CDR2 SVGEGT. The length of the CDR3 is 18 residues. V shed 7 bases and J 1 base; nucleotides not matched to a gene: 13.

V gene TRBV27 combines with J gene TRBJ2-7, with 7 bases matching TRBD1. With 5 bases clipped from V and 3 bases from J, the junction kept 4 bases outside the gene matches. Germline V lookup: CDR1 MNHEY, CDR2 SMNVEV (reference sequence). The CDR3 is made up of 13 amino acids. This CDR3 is CASSRQGNYEQYF. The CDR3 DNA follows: TGTGCCAGCAGTCGACAGGGAAACTACGAGCAGTACTTC.

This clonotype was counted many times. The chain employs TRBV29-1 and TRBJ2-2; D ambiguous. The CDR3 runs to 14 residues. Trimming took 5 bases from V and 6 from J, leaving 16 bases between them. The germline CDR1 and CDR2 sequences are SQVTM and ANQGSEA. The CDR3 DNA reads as TGCAGCGTTTTCCTAGTAGGTTCGGCCGGGGAGCTGTTTTTT. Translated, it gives CSVFLVGSAGELFF.

The CDR3 is CASSLTTMNTEAFF. The DNA of the CDR3 is TGTGCCAGCAGCTTAACGACGATGAACACTGAAGCTTTCTTT. The chain uses TRBV7-2 and TRBJ1-1; no definite D call. This CDR3 has 14 amino acids. The V end was cut by 2 bases, the J end by 0 bases, with 7 bases between. Germline values: CDR1 SGHTA, CDR2 FQGNSA.

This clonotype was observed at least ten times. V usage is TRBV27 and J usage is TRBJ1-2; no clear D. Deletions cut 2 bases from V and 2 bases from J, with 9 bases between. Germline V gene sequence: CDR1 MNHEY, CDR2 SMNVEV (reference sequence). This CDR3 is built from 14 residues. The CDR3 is CASSLHDGNYGYTF. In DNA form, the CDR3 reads TGTGCCAGCAGTTTACACGACGGCAACTATGGCTACACCTTC.

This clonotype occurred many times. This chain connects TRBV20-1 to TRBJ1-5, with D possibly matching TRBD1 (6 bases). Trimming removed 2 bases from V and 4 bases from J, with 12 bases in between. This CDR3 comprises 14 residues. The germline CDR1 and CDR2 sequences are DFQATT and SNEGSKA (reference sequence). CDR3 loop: CSARFRGPNQPQHF. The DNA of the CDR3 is TGCAGTGCTAGATTCAGGGGACCAAATCAGCCCCAGCATTTT.

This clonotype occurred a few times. As DNA, the CDR3 is TGCGCCAGCAGCTGGGGAGGGCCGAACTCTGGAAACACCATATATTTT. Translating gives CASSWGGPNSGNTIYF. The V and J genes are TRBV5-1 and TRBJ1-3, with D unclear. This CDR3 has 16 residues. Germline V gene sequence: CDR1 SGHRS, CDR2 YFSETQ. V lost 3 bases to trimming and J lost 0 bases, with 13 bases between them.

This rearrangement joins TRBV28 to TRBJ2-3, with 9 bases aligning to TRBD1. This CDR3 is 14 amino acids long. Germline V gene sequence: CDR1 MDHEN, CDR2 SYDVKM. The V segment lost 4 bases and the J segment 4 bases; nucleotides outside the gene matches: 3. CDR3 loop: CASSWTGVADTQYF. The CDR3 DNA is TGTGCCAGCAGTTGGACAGGGGTTGCAGATACGCAGTATTTT.

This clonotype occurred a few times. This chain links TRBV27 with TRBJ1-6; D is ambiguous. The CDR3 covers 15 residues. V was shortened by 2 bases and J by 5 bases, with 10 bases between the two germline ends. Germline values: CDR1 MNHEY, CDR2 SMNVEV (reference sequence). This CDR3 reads CASSLVTDDNSPLHF. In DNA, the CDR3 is TGTGCCAGCAGTTTAGTCACAGACGATAATTCACCCCTCCACTTT.

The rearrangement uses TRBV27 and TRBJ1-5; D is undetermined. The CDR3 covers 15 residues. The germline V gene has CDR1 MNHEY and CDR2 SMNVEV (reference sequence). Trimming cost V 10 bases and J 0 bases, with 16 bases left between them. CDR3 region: CAIDGVSYSNQPQHF. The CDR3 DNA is TGTGCCATTGACGGGGTAAGTTATAGCAATCAGCCCCAGCATTTT.

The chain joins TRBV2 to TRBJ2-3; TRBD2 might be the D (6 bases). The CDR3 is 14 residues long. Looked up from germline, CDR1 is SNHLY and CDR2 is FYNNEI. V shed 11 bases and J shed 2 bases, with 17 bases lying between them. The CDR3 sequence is CAGGQTGNTDTQYF. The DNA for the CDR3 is TGTGCCGGAGGGCAGACGGGGAACACAGATACGCAGTATTTT.

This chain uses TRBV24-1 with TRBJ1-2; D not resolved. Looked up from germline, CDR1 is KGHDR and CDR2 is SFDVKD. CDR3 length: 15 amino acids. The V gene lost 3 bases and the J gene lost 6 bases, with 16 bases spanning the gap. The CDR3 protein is CATSDPESGVDGYTF. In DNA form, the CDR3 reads TGTGCCACCAGTGATCCGGAGAGCGGGGTGGATGGCTACACCTTC.

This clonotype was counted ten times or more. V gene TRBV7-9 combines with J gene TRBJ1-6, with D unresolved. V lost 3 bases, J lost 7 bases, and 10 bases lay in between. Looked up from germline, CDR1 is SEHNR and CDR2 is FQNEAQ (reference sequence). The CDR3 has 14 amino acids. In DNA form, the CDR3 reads TGTGCCAGCAGCTTTCGGGGTGGGAATTCACCCCTCCACTTT. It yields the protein CASSFRGGNSPLHF.

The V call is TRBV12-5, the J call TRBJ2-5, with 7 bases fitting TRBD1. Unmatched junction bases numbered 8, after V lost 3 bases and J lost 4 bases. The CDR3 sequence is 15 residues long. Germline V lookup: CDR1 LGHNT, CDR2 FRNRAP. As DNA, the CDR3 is TGTGCTAGTGGTTTCGGACAGGCTGGGGGAGAGACCCAGTACTTC. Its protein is CASGFGQAGGETQYF.

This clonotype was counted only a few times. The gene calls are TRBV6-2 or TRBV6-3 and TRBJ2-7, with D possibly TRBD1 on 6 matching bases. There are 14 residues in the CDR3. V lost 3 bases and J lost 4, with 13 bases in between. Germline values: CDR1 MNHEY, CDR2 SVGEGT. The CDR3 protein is CASSYPLDRYEQYF. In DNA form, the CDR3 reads TGTGCCAGCAGTTATCCCCTGGACAGATACGAGCAGTACTTC.